This TCR beta chain is drawn from a study of human T cells and chemical hapten exposure listed by TCRdb under 2021. Study-level background: Libraries were combined into a pool for sequencing, and differences in TCR yield between samples came mainly from small differences in library volumes within the pool. In alopecia patients, the study followed how the peripheral blood TCR repertoire changed in vivo over primary and secondary sensitization to diphenylcyclopropenone (DPC), a hapten. For every blood RNA sample, sequencing covered both the TCR alpha and TCR beta chains.

The time point label of this sample denotes: healthy volunteer bleed at 6 weeks. Total RNA was isolated from unfractionated whole blood collected in Tempus Blood RNA tubes. A handful of healthy volunteers were used as TCR sequencing controls and were bled at day 0, 2 weeks and 6 weeks. Library preparation employed RACE. The listed sequencing device is NextSeq 500. During library preparation, unique molecular identifiers were attached to individual cDNA molecules so that TCRs could be counted quantitatively and reproducibly. Per the authors' processing: The median number of TCRs per sample was around 96,000, ranging from about 20,000 to 700,000. The Decombinator software suite was used to annotate the V, J and CDR3 of the TCR reads. Every sample was subsampled to the same number of TCRs (28,000) for the PS versus PT1 abundance plots. TCRs were defined as expanded if absent before sensitization and observed at least eight times at the 2-week time point. TCRdb passed the public sequencing reads through fastp at Q25 and MiXCR, retaining productive beta sequences. Rows with a matching CDR3 protein are joined into one entry that keeps the most common DNA and genes. The V and J calls follow TCRdb's processing rather than the paper's. The sample table holds about 77,000 distinct CDR3 sequences, of which 7% to 9.5% were seen once. About 1.7% of the sample is held by the ten biggest clonotypes.

This clonotype occurred many times. Its antigen has not been determined. Base qualities are missing; no much larger clone stands one base away. Beyond this particular receptor, the publication reports: After repeated subsampling, changes were observed in the strength of the expansion versus patch-test correlation and in the threshold at which the correlation became significant. DPC sensitization did not change the number of TCRs with a frequency above 1 in 1000, and there was no evidence of changes in global repertoire structure.

Germline trimming: 8 bases from V, 3 bases from J; junction bases outside gene matches: 7. CDR3 length: 13 amino acids, cysteine to phenylalanine. Only the CDR3 portion is preserved as DNA: 39 bases, with reading frame beginning at the first base. The CDR1 and CDR2 encoded by the germline V gene are MNHEY and SVGAGI. The clonotype was recovered from a female donor in good health. Some clones in this sample may be carry-over from other donors' samples. Input material: whole blood. The V and J genes are TRBV6-5 and TRBJ2-7, with TRBD1 identical over 7 junction bases. The CDR3 is CASSRDRLYEQYF. The sequenced DNA is TGTGCCAGCTCCCGGGACAGACTCTACGAGCAGTACTTC.